Listed below are T cell receptor beta chains from one sample, sequenced in a study of T-cell reconstitution after alpha-beta-depleted transplantation in children. Via MiXCR, TCRdb re-called the PCR reads, giving one row per CDR3 protein. In the table there are about a million distinct CDR3 sequences, about 31% of which are singletons. The starting material was PBMCs, mostly from graft donor cells, obtained 360 days after TCRalphabeta/CD19-depleted stem cell transplant. The receptors stem from a boy in the first two years of life who had a stem cell transplant for SCID, so the T cells may come from the graft donor. Each CDR3 is given with its conserved first and last residue. A D gene is named only where the DNA matches it firmly. Clone size is shown for a subset of rows, as once, few, many or a class of expanded clone.

size	J	V	D	DNA	CDR3
NA	TRBJ1-2	TRBV6-5	TRBD1	TGTGCCAGCAGTTACGCGGCAGGGGGAATTGGCTACACCTTC	CASSYAAGGIGYTF
NA	TRBJ1-2	TRBV5-1	NA	TGCGCCAGCAGCTTGGGCTTTCAGGGGAACTATGGCTACACCTTC	CASSLGFQGNYGYTF
few	TRBJ2-3	TRBV5-1	TRBD2	TGCGCCAGCAGCCCTACTTGGCGGGGGGCCACAGATACGCAGTATTTT	CASSPTWRGATDTQYF
NA	TRBJ1-4	TRBV20-1	NA	TGCAGTGCTAGACCAGGGTTTCTTGGGGTCGAAAAACTGTTTTTT	CSARPGFLGVEKLFF
NA	TRBJ2-7	TRBV5-1	NA	TGCGCCAGCAGCTTGGCCTTCGGGTCTTATGCGGGGGCCATCTACGAGCAGTACTTC	CASSLAFGSYAGAIYEQYF
NA	TRBJ1-1	TRBV5-1	NA	TGCGCCAGCACCGCCCAAGGTTTTGGGGGTGAAGCTTTCTTT	CASTAQGFGGEAFF
few	TRBJ2-2	TRBV4-1	TRBD1	TGCGCCAGCAGCCTCCGACAGGGACCCGGGGAGCTGTTTTTT	CASSLRQGPGELFF
few	TRBJ2-2	TRBV5-1	TRBD2	TGCGCCAGCAGCCCGACTAGCGGGGGAACCCAGGGCGGGGAGCTGTTTTTT	CASSPTSGGTQGGELFF
few	TRBJ2-2	TRBV10-3	NA	TGTGCCATCAGTGAGTCCAGGGCGGTCACCGGGGAGCTGTTTTTT	CAISESRAVTGELFF
few	TRBJ2-1	TRBV11-2	NA	TGTGCCAGCAGCCCCCTAGGAGGCCCCTCCTACAATGAGCAGTTCTTC	CASSPLGGPSYNEQFF
many	TRBJ2-7	TRBV9	TRBD2	TGTGCCAGCAGCGTAGGGGGACTAGCGACTTACGAGCAGTACTTC	CASSVGGLATYEQYF
NA	TRBJ1-5	TRBV12-3/TRBV12-4	NA	TGTGCCAGCAGGCCTCCAGGGGGCAATCAGCCCCAGCATTTT	CASRPPGGNQPQHF
NA	TRBJ2-1	TRBV29-1	NA	TGCAGCGTTGCCCTAGTCAATGAGCAGTTCTTC	CSVALVNEQFF
few	TRBJ2-5	TRBV4-1	TRBD1	TGCGCCAGCAGCCAAGACAGGGGGTCGAGGGAGACCCAGTACTTC	CASSQDRGSRETQYF
few	TRBJ2-7	TRBV20-1	NA	TGCAGTGCCCGACGGGGTCCCTACGAGCAGTACTTC	CSARRGPYEQYF
NA	TRBJ2-7	TRBV7-6	TRBD1	TGTGCCAGCAGCTTAATTCCTGGACAGGGTTTTCACGAGCAGTACTTC	CASSLIPGQGFHEQYF
few	TRBJ2-1	TRBV18	NA	TGTGCCAGCTCACCAGTAGTCCCCTTGAGTCACAATGAGCAGTTCTTC	CASSPVVPLSHNEQFF
NA	TRBJ2-3	TRBV11-2	NA	TGTGCCAGCAGCCTTAATTCAGGGGCCCCCACAGATACGCAGTATTTT	CASSLNSGAPTDTQYF
NA	TRBJ2-3	TRBV11-2	TRBD2	TGTGCCAGCAGCCAGGCCAGGGCGCGGGGGGGCCGCACAGATACGCAGTATTTT	CASSQARARGGRTDTQYF
NA	TRBJ2-6	TRBV12-3/TRBV12-4	NA	TGTGCCGGGGGGGCCCTACACTCTGGGGCCAACGTCCTGACTTTC	CAGGALHSGANVLTF
NA	TRBJ2-1	TRBV11-2	NA	TGTGCCAGCAGCTTAAGGGAAAGGGTAGGATACAATGAGCAGTTCTTC	CASSLRERVGYNEQFF
many	TRBJ2-7	TRBV28	NA	TGTGCCAGCAGTCTCCGGCTTGCTCCCTACGAGCAGTACTTC	CASSLRLAPYEQYF
NA	TRBJ1-2	TRBV12-3/TRBV12-4	NA	TGTGCCAGCAGTTTCCAAAGGACGTTCCTAGGGGGCTACACCTTC	CASSFQRTFLGGYTF
once	TRBJ1-2	TRBV6-2/TRBV6-3	TRBD1	TGTGCCAGCAGACGGACAGGGGATTGGCTACGCGGCTACACCTTC	CASRRTGDWLRGYTF
NA	TRBJ1-1	TRBV7-9	TRBD1	TGTGCCAGCAGGCCAGGGGGCCTGAACACTGAAGCTTTCTTT	CASRPGGLNTEAFF
few	TRBJ2-2	TRBV5-6	TRBD1	TGTGCCAGCAGCGTCGGACAGGGGACCGGGGAGCTGTTTTTT	CASSVGQGTGELFF
few	TRBJ2-2	TRBV15	NA	TGTGCCACCAGTGCGCTTGGCGGGGTGGGCACCGGGGAGCTGTTTTTT	CATSALGGVGTGELFF
NA	TRBJ1-1	TRBV29-1	TRBD1	TGCAGCGCCAGGACAGGGGGCTTCTCTGAAGCTTTCTTT	CSARTGGFSEAFF
NA	TRBJ2-1	TRBV29-1	TRBD2	TGCAGCGTTGAATCTCTAGCGGGGAACTACAATGAGCAGTTCTTC	CSVESLAGNYNEQFF
NA	TRBJ1-6	TRBV5-1	NA	TGCGCCAGCAGACCGTTCCAGGGGCAAGATCGGTCACCCCTCCACTTT	CASRPFQGQDRSPLHF
NA	TRBJ2-3	TRBV5-1	TRBD2	TGCGCCAGCAGCTTGGTGGGCGGGGGAGTGACAGATACGCAGTATTTT	CASSLVGGGVTDTQYF
few	TRBJ2-2	TRBV29-1	TRBD1	TGCAGCGTTGTAGGGACAGCGACCGGGGAGCTGTTTTTT	CSVVGTATGELFF
NA	TRBJ2-1	TRBV20-1	NA	TGCAGTGCTACTCAGGGCTACAATGAGCAGTTCTTC	CSATQGYNEQFF
NA	TRBJ2-3	TRBV20-1	NA	TGCAGTGCTAGAATGGTATGGGACACCAGCGATACGCAGTATTTT	CSARMVWDTSDTQYF
NA	TRBJ2-5	TRBV10-3	NA	TGTGCCGTTGCGGAGGGGCCAGGAGAGACCCAGTACTTC	CAVAEGPGETQYF
NA	TRBJ2-2	TRBV6-5	TRBD2	TGTGCCAGCAGTTACCGTGGCGGGGGGGCAGCCCCCGGGGAGCTGTTTTTT	CASSYRGGGAAPGELFF
many	TRBJ1-1	TRBV5-1	NA	TGCGCCAGCAGCTTGGGACAGCAAGGCGGCACTGAAGCTTTCTTT	CASSLGQQGGTEAFF
few	TRBJ2-7	TRBV29-1	NA	TGCAGCGTCTGCATCTTCCCCTACGAGCAGTACTTC	CSVCIFPYEQYF
few	TRBJ2-3	TRBV4-3	TRBD1	TGCGCCAGCAGCCAAGCCAGGGGGCGCGGAGATACGCAGTATTTT	CASSQARGRGDTQYF
few	TRBJ2-6	TRBV5-1	TRBD1	TGCGCCAGCAGCCTGGGGACAGGCTCTGGGGCCAACGTCCTGACTTTC	CASSLGTGSGANVLTF
NA	TRBJ1-5	TRBV7-8	NA	TGTGCCAGCAGCTTATGGAGGGTCGATCAGCCCCAGCATTTT	CASSLWRVDQPQHF
many	TRBJ2-1	TRBV4-2	NA	TGTGCCAGCAGCCAAGAAGCAGGAAGCTCCTACAATGAGCAGTTCTTC	CASSQEAGSSYNEQFF
few	TRBJ2-7	TRBV11-1	NA	TGTGCCAGCAGCTTCGCATCTGCAGCGACCTACGAGCAGTACTTC	CASSFASAATYEQYF
NA	TRBJ1-3	TRBV20-1	NA	TGCAGTGCCCCAATCGGAAACACCATATATTTT	CSAPIGNTIYF
few	TRBJ1-5	TRBV2	TRBD1	TGTGCCAGCAGAGAACGCGGACAGGGGATAAGAAATCAGCCCCAGCATTTT	CASRERGQGIRNQPQHF
NA	TRBJ2-3	TRBV3-1	TRBD2	TGTGCCAGCAGCCACCGGGGGGACCGCACAGATACGCAGTATTTT	CASSHRGDRTDTQYF
few	TRBJ2-1	TRBV4-3	NA	TGCGCCAGCAGCCAACTAGCTTCGGCCTACAATGAGCAGTTCTTC	CASSQLASAYNEQFF
NA	TRBJ2-1	TRBV28	TRBD2	TGTGCCAGCACCCTAACTCCTAGCGGGGGGGGACCCGACAATGAGCAGTTCTTC	CASTLTPSGGGPDNEQFF
NA	TRBJ2-5	TRBV3-1	NA	TGTGCCAGCAGCCAAGGTGGGTTCGGTGAGACCCAGTACTTC	CASSQGGFGETQYF
NA	TRBJ1-1	TRBV3-1	TRBD1	TGTGCCAGCAGCCAGCGGGACAGGGGGGACACTGAAGCTTTCTTT	CASSQRDRGDTEAFF
NA	TRBJ2-1	TRBV5-1	NA	TGCGCCAGCAGCTTGGGGACTGGATTTAGCTCCTACAATGAGCAGTTCTTC	CASSLGTGFSSYNEQFF
NA	TRBJ2-6	TRBV6-1	NA	TGTGCCAGCAGTCGGGACATTGGGGCCAACGTCCTGACTTTC	CASSRDIGANVLTF
few	TRBJ2-7	TRBV11-2	NA	TGTGCCAGCAGCTCTATCGGGACTGCCTCTCGAATTCCCTACGAGCAGTACTTC	CASSSIGTASRIPYEQYF